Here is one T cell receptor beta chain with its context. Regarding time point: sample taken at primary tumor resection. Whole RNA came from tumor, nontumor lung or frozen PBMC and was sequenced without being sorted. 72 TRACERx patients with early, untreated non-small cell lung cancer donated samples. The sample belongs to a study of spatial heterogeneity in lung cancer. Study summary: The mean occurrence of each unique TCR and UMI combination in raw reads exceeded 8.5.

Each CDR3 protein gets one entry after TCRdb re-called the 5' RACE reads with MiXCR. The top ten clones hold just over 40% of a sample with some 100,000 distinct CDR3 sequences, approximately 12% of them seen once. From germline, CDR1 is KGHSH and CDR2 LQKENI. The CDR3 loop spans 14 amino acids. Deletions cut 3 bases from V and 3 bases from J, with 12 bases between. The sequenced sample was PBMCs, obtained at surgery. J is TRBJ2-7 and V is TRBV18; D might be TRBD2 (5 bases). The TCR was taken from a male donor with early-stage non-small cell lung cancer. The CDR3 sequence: CASSPSVKHYEQYF. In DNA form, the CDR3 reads TGTGCCAGCTCACCTAGCGTGAAGCACTACGAGCAGTACTTC. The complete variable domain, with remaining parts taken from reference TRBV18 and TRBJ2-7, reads NAGVMQNPRHLVRRRGQEARLRCSPMKGHSHVYWYRQLPEEGLKFMVYLQKENIIDESGMPKERFSAEFPKEGPSILRIQQVVRGDSAAYFCASSPSVKHYEQYFGPGTRLTVT.